This T cell receptor (beta chain) was found in a study of response to subunit inactivated influenza vaccine. Broader study findings: Seasonal influenza vaccination, on each occasion, was suggested by the authors to recruit few new T cells.

This clonotype was detected many times. Antigen specificity is unknown. TCRdb re-called the RT-PCR reads with MiXCR, one entry per CDR3 protein. This table holds about 520,000 distinct CDR3 sequences, 6% to 9% found once. J was trimmed by 4 bases and V by 5 bases; bases with no gene match: 2. CDR3 size: 13 residues. Germline V gene sequence: CDR1 DFQATT, CDR2 SNEGSKA (reference sequence). This chain links TRBV20-1 with TRBJ2-1; 10 bases fit TRBD2. The receptor's source is a man between 50 and 70 years old who received an inactivated influenza vaccine. The sequences come from PBMCs from blood, collected 23 to 25 months after vaccination. CDR3 DNA: TGCAGTGCTTGGACTAGCGGTTACAATGAGCAGTTCTTC. Translated: CSAWTSGYNEQFF.